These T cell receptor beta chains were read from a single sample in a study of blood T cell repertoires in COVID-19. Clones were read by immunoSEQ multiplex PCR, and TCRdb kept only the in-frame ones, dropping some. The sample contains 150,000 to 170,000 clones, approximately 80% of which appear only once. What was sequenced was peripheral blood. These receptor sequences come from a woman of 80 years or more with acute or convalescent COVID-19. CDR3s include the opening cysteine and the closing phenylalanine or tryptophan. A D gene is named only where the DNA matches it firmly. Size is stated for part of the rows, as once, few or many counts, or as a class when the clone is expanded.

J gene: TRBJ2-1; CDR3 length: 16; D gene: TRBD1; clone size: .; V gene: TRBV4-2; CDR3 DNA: TGTGCCAGCAGTCCCAGGCCCGGGACAGGGATCGGTGAGCAGTTCTTC; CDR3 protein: CASSPRPGTGIGEQFF
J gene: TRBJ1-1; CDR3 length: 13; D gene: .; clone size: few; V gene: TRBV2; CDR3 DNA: TGTGCCAGCAGTGGGGGGGATTGGACTGAAGCTTTCTTT; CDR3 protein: CASSGGDWTEAFF
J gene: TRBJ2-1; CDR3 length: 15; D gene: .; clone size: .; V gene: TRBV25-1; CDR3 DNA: TGTGCCAGCAGTGAAGCGGGGGCTAGTATCGGGCAGCAGTTCTTC; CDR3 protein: CASSEAGASIGQQFF
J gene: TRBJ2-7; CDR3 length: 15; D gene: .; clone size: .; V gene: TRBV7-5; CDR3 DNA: TGTGCCAGAAGCTTTAACCGGACTAGCGTGTACGAGCAGTACTTC; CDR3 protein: CARSFNRTSVYEQYF
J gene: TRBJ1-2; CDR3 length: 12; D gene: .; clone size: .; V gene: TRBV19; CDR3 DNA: TGTGCCAGTAGTATCCTGACAGGCTCCTACACCTTC; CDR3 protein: CASSILTGSYTF
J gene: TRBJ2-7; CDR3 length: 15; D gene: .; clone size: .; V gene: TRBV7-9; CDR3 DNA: TGTGCCAGCAGCTCATCTAGCGACGGTTCCTACGAGCAGTACTTC; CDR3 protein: CASSSSSDGSYEQYF
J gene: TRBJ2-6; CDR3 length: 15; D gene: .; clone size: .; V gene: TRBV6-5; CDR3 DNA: TGTGCCAGCAGTACACGAAGCTCTGGGGCCAACGTCCTGACTTTC; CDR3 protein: CASSTRSSGANVLTF
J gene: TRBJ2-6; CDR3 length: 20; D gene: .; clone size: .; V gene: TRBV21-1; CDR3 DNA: TGTGCCAGCAGCAACGCGGCTTTGGGTTCCTCCCTCGGCGCGGCCAACGTCCTGACTTTC; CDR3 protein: CASSNAALGSSLGAANVLTF
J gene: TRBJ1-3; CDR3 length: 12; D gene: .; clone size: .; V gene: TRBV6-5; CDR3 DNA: TGTGCCAGCAAGGGGACTGGAAACACCATATATTTT; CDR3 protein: CASKGTGNTIYF
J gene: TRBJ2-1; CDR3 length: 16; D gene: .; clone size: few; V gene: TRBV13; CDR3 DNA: TGTGCCAGCAGCCCCCAAGGGCAGGGACACTACAATGAGCAGTTCTTC; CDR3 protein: CASSPQGQGHYNEQFF
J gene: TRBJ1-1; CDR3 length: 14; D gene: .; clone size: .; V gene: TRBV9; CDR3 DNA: TGTGCCAGCAGCGTAGGGTCAGGGAACACTGAAGCTTTCTTT; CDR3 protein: CASSVGSGNTEAFF
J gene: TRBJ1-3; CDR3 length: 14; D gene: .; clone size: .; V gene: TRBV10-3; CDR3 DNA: TGTGCCATCAGTGATCCTTCACGGGGAAACACCATATATTTT; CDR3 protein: CAISDPSRGNTIYF
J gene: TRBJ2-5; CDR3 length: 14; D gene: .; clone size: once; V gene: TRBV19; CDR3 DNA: TGTGCCAGTAAGGTGGAGGGGCTTCAAGAGACCCAGTACTTC; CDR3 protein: CASKVEGLQETQYF
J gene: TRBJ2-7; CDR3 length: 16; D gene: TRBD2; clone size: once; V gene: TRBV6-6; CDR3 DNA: TGTGCCAGCAGTTACCGGACTAGCGGGAGACCCTACGAGCAGTACTTC; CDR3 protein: CASSYRTSGRPYEQYF
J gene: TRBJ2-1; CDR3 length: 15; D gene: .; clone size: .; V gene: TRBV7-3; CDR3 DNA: TGTGCCAGCAGCCCAACACACTACTCCTACAATGAGCAGTTCTTC; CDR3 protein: CASSPTHYSYNEQFF
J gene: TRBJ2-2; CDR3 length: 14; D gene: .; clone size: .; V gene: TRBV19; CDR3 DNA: TGTGCCAGTCAGGACCGGGGGTCCACCGGGGAGCTGTTTTTT; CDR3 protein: CASQDRGSTGELFF
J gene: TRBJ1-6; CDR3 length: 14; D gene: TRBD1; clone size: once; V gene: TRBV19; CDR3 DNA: TGTGCCAGCCGGTCCCAGGGGGGTAATTCACCCCTCCACTTT; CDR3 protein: CASRSQGGNSPLHF
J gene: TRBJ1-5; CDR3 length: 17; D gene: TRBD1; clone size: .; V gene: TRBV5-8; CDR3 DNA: TGTGCCAGCAGCTTGTTAGGGACAGGGAGGTCGGATCAGCCCCAGCATTTT; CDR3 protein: CASSLLGTGRSDQPQHF
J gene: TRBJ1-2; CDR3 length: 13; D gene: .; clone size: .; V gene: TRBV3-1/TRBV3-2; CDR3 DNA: TGTGCCAGCAGCCATTTGGGGGCGAATGGCTACACCTTC; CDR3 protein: CASSHLGANGYTF
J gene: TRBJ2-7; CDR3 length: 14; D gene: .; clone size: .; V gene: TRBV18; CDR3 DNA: TGTGCCAGCTCACCACGAGACAGCTCCTACGAGCAGTACTTC; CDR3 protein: CASSPRDSSYEQYF
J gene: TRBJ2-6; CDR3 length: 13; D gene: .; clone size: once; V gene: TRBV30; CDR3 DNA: TGTGCCTGGAGTCTTCCCGGGGCCAACGTCCTGACTTTC; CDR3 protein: CAWSLPGANVLTF
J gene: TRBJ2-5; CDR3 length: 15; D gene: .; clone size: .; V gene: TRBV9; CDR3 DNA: TGTGCCAGCAGCATAACCGGGACACCCAAAGAGACCCAGTACTTC; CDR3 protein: CASSITGTPKETQYF
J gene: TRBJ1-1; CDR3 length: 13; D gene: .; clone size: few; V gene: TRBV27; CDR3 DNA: TGTGCCAGCAAAACAGGGACCAACACTGAAGCTTTCTTT; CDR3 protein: CASKTGTNTEAFF
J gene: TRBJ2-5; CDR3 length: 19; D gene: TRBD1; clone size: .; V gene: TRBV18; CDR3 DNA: TGTGCCAGCTCACCGCGGACAGGGGGAATGGGAGAGTTCCAAGAGACCCAGTACTTC; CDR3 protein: CASSPRTGGMGEFQETQYF
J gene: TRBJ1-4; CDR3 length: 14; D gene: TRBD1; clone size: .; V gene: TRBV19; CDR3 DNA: TGTGCCAGTAGTCCAGGGGGACGTAATGAAAAACTGTTTTTT; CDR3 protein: CASSPGGRNEKLFF
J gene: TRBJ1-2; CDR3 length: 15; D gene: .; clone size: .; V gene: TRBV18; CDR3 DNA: TGTGCCAGCTCACCCGGACACCTAGCTAACTATGGCTACACCTTC; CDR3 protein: CASSPGHLANYGYTF
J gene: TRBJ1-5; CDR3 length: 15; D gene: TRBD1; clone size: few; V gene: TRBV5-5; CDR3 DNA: TGTGCCAGCAGCTGGGACGGACAGGGCAATCAGCCCCAGCATTTT; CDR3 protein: CASSWDGQGNQPQHF
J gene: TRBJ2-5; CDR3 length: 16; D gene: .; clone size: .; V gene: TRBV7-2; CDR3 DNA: TGTGCCAGCAGCTTAGGGGCTAGCGAGTACCAAGAGACCCAGTACTTC; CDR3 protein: CASSLGASEYQETQYF
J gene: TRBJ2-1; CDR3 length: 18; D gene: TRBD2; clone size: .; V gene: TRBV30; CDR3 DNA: TGTGCCTGGAGGGTACCCCAGCCCGGACTAGCGGGCTACAATGAGCAGTTCTTC; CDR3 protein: CAWRVPQPGLAGYNEQFF
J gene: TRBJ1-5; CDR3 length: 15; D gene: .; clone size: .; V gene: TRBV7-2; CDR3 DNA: TGTGCCAGCAGCTTCGTAGGGGATAGCAATCAGCCCCAGCATTTT; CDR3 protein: CASSFVGDSNQPQHF
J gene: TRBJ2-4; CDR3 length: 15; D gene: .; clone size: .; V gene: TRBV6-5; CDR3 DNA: TGTGCCAGCAGTAAAACAGCGGGCGCCAAAAACATTCAGTACTTC; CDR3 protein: CASSKTAGAKNIQYF